Listed here is a single T cell receptor (beta chain). The CDR3 contains 14 residues. Trimming took off 7 bases at V and 1 base at J, with 12 bases between the two ends. Germline V gene sequence: CDR1 SNHLY, CDR2 FYNNEI. The sample originates from a study of blood T cell repertoires in COVID-19. Study at large: The cDNA or gDNA used as material had been derived from T cells, B-cell-depleted T cells, or PBMCs.

The study recruited people aged 18 to 89 years across approximately 24 US areas. Which cohort a participant joined came from the clinical history participants gave. How the authors handled the data: It was from reference gene primer amplification that nucleated cell counts were estimated. Profiled with immunoSEQ multiplex PCR; TCRdb holds only in-frame clones, not every one. D and trimming were read from the DNA, whereas the V and J calls and clone size are those reported in that table. The profile shows under 300,000 clones, under 90% of them singletons. This TCR was sampled from a woman in her thirties or forties who had recovered from COVID-19. Sequencing used PBMCs or T cells enriched from blood (not recorded which). V and J are TRBV2 and TRBJ2-3, with a weak D call TRBD2 (5 bases). DNA of the CDR3: TGTGCCAGCACCCCCCTAGCCCGCACAGATACGCAGTATTTT. The encoded protein is CASTPLARTDTQYF.